This note documents a single T cell receptor beta chain sequence. Seattle participants joined during active infection and were tracked over time. The CDR3 covers 13 residues. V dropped 3 bases and J dropped 5 bases, with 10 bases sitting between them. Looked up from germline, CDR1 is MNHEY and CDR2 is SMNVEV (reference sequence). The data were obtained in a study of blood T cell repertoires in COVID-19. Study at large: The samples span acute and convalescent COVID-19 from the United States, Italy and Spain.

In the authors' methods: Estimation of nucleated cell counts was performed using reference gene primer amplification. Here immunoSEQ multiplex PCR was the method, and the copy in TCRdb shows in-frame clones only, minus some. The DNA gave D and trimming, while V, J and clone size come from that table. The repertoire includes roughly 410,000 clones, 89% of them detected once, and under 2% sits in the top ten. This TCR came from a woman aged 40 to 49 with COVID-19, enrolled during active disease. Sequenced material: peripheral blood. The chain links TRBV27 to TRBJ1-1; D not certain. CDR3: CASSFSRDTEAFF. The CDR3 region has the DNA TGTGCCAGCAGTTTCTCCCGGGATACTGAAGCTTTCTTT.